This T cell receptor beta chain was sequenced in a study of tumor-infiltrating lymphocytes in primary liver carcinoma. There are 15 residues in the CDR3. Trimming removed 3 bases from V and 2 bases from J, with 13 bases in between. TCR beta cDNA came from around 500 ng total RNA, primed with a constant-region primer. Libraries covering TCR beta were generated through three nested multiplex PCR rounds (using a slightly modified ARM-PCR). Each of the first two PCR rounds ran roughly 9 cycles with TRBV1-TRBV30 forward and C-beta reverse primers. Each CDR3 protein is one row after TCRdb ran MiXCR on the multiplex PCR reads. This sample has hundreds of thousands of distinct CDR3 sequences, with more than 55% found just once. The authors took blood RNA from unsorted whole blood and also extracted germline DNA. This clonotype was counted ten times or more.

This TCR was recovered from a woman aged 25-40 years with primary liver carcinoma and hepatitis B virus infection. Sequences were obtained from peripheral blood. The J gene is TRBJ2-5, the V gene TRBV12-3 or TRBV12-4, with a tentative D call TRBD1 (5 bases). The CDR3 protein is CASSFRVGAQETQYF. The CDR3 nucleotides read TGTGCCAGCAGTTTCAGGGTAGGGGCACAAGAGACCCAGTACTTC.